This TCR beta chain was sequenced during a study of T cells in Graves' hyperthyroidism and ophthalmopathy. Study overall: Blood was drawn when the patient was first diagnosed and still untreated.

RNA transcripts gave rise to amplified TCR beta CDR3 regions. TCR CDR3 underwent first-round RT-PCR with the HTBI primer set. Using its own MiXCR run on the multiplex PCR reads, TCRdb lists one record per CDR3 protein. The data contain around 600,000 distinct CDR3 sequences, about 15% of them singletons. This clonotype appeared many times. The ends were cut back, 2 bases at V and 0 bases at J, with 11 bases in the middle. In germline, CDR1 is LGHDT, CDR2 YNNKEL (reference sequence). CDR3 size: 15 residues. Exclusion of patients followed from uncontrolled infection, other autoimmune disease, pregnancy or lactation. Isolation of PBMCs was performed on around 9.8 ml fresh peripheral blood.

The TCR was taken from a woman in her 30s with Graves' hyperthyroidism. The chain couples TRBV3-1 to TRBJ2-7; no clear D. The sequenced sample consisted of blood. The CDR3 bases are TGTGCCAGCAGCCAACCGACCGAGAGCTCCTACGAGCAGTACTTC. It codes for CASSQPTESSYEQYF.